One and the same sample provided the 27 T cell receptor beta chains below, sequenced in a study of blood T cell repertoires in COVID-19 (dated by TCRdb to 2020 to 2021). The library was produced with the immunoSEQ multiplex PCR assay. What TCRdb holds here is the immuneACCESS table cut down to in-frame rearrangements. Part of the clones is not present; checked against another copy, under half of the missing clones reflect an unresolved V gene, and the others are unexplained. For this sample the table gives about 320,000 clones, of which 90% were detected only once. The ten most abundant clones make up roughly 2.6% of the sample. The sequenced sample was PBMCs or T cells enriched from blood (not recorded which). Receptors were obtained from a man between 60 and 70 years old who had recovered from COVID-19.

The chain uses TRBV5-6 and TRBJ1-4; unclear D gene. CDR1 and CDR2 from the germline V gene are SGHDT and YYEEEE. The V end lost 4 bases, the J end lost 4 bases, and 11 bases lay between the germline ends. CDR3 length equals 14 residues. CDR3 in DNA: TGTGCCAGCAGCCCTAACGGTATTAATGAAAAACTGTTTTTT. This gives the protein CASSPNGINEKLFF.

Ten or more counts support this clone. Other DNA sequences within the sample encode an identical CDR3. In nucleotides, the CDR3 is TGCGCCAGCAGCTTGGGGGGACAGGGTCTGTATGGCTACACCTTC. Encoded protein: CASSLGGQGLYGYTF. V and J are TRBV5-1 and TRBJ1-2, with TRBD1 identical over 9 bases. The CDR3 length is 15 residues. In germline, CDR1 is SGHRS, CDR2 YFSETQ. Trimming took 0 bases from V and 5 from J; bases not matched to a gene: 5.

V gene TRBV5-8 combines with J gene TRBJ1-2; 8 positions match TRBD1. V dropped 7 bases and J dropped 4; count of bases not matched to a gene: 12. Germline values: CDR1 SGHTS, CDR2 YDEGEE. The CDR3 extends over 15 amino acids. The CDR3 here is CASFLRGRRGYGYTF. CDR3 DNA: TGTGCCAGCTTCCTCAGGGGGCGTCGCGGCTATGGCTACACCTTC.

The sample holds a few counts of this clone. This sequence joins TRBV5-1 and TRBJ2-2, with 7 bases lining up with TRBD1. The CDR3 has 15 residues. Germline-derived CDR1 and CDR2 are SGHRS and YFSETQ. J lost 6 bases, V lost 0 bases, and 5 bases had no gene match. The CDR3 region is CASSLGGGAPGELFF. CDR3 in DNA: TGCGCCAGCAGCTTGGGAGGGGGCGCCCCCGGGGAGCTGTTTTTT.

V gene TRBV9 combines with J gene TRBJ2-1; tentatively, D is TRBD2 (5 bases). The CDR3 length is 14 residues. CDR1 is SGDLS, CDR2 YYNGEE, per germline. The V and J ends lost 4 bases and 6 bases respectively, with 14 bases between them. CDR3 loop: CASSPQLGVNEQFF. The CDR3 nucleotides are TGTGCCAGCAGCCCTCAGTTGGGAGTCAATGAGCAGTTCTTC.

V gene TRBV7-3 combines with J gene TRBJ2-1; 12 positions agree with TRBD2. This CDR3 has 14 residues. The trim removed 6 bases at V and 7 bases at J, leaving 4 bases unmatched. Germline assignment: CDR1 SGHTA and CDR2 FQGTGA. The CDR3 nucleotides read TGTGCCAGCAGTAGACTAGCGGGAGTGAATGAGCAGTTCTTC. It codes for CASSRLAGVNEQFF.

This clone occurred a few times. The chain employs TRBV9 and TRBJ2-1; weak D call: TRBD2 (7 bases). Germline loops: CDR1 SGDLS, CDR2 YYNGEE. This CDR3 spans 14 amino acids. The V and J ends lost 4 bases and 7 bases respectively, with 15 bases between them. The CDR3 nucleotides are TGTGCCAGCAGCCTGTCCGGGGGGCAAAATGAGCAGTTCTTC. It translates to CASSLSGGQNEQFF.

This clone has a single count. The chain couples TRBV27 to TRBJ2-7; 9 bases are shared with TRBD1. The CDR3 covers 15 residues. Trimming took 3 bases from V and 3 from J; bases not matched to a gene: 6. Germline V gene lookup returns CDR1 MNHEY and CDR2 SMNVEV (reference sequence). The CDR3 protein is CASSFKTGGDYEQYF. CDR3 nucleotides: TGTGCCAGCAGTTTCAAGACAGGGGGTGACTACGAGCAGTACTTC.

This clone has only a few counts. This sequence joins TRBV12-3 or TRBV12-4 and TRBJ2-5, with no clear D. Trimming removed 4 bases from V and 4 bases from J, with 10 bases in between. The CDR3 is 13 residues long. Here the CDR3 reads CASSWQAIETQYF. CDR3 DNA sequence: TGTGCCAGCAGTTGGCAGGCAATAGAGACCCAGTACTTC.

This clone occurred once. CDR3 in amino acids: CASSTKTGANYGYTF. In nucleotides, the CDR3 is TGTGCCAGCAGCACCAAGACAGGGGCTAACTATGGCTACACCTTC. V gene TRBV9 combines with J gene TRBJ1-2, with 8 bases that match TRBD1. The V gene's germline CDR1 is SGDLS and CDR2 YYNGEE. This CDR3 region has 15 residues. Unmatched junction bases numbered 5, after V lost 4 bases and J lost 0 bases.

This sequence joins TRBV11-3 and TRBJ2-7, with 8 bases identical to TRBD2. CDR1 SGHNT and CDR2 YENEEA come from the germline V gene. The CDR3 extends over 15 amino acids. The trim removed 2 bases at V and 6 bases at J, leaving 9 bases unmatched. The CDR3 DNA reads as TGTGCCAGCAGCTTACTGGTAGCGGGATTTAGCGAGCAGTACTTC. Amino acids: CASSLLVAGFSEQYF.

The table lists this clone with a count of one. The chain has TRBV11-2 and TRBJ1-1; no firm D call. V was cut by 0 bases and J by 3 bases, with 5 bases left in between. Germline V gene sequence: CDR1 SGHAT, CDR2 FQNNGV. The CDR3 loop spans 13 amino acids. CDR3 amino acids: CASSLDGYTEAFF. Written as DNA, the CDR3 is TGTGCCAGCAGCTTAGATGGCTACACTGAAGCTTTCTTT.

This chain connects TRBV5-8 to TRBJ1-2; no clear D. Germline loops: CDR1 SGHTS, CDR2 YDEGEE. The CDR3 spans 12 residues. CDR3 amino acids: CSTRRGIYGYTF. CDR3 nucleotides: TGTTCTACCCGGCGAGGGATCTATGGCTACACCTTC.

The rearrangement joins TRBV3-1 (or the pseudogene TRBV3-2) to TRBJ1-3; D gene ambiguous. Germline V gene data show CDR1 as LGHDT and CDR2 as YNNKEL (reference sequence). V gave up 4 bases and J gave up 0 bases, with 10 bases separating them. The CDR3 covers 15 residues. CDR3 sequence: CASSLEAISGNTIYF. CDR3 nucleotide sequence: TGTGCCAGCAGCCTGGAAGCGATCTCTGGAAACACCATATATTTT.

The gene calls are TRBV2 and TRBJ1-5, with D tentatively TRBD1 (5 bases). The V end lost 8 bases, the J end lost 7 bases, and 15 bases lay between the germline ends. The CDR3 has 13 residues. Looked up from germline, CDR1 is SNHLY and CDR2 is FYNNEI. CDR3 sequence: CASQQGLRQPQHF. The CDR3 DNA is TGTGCCAGCCAGCAGGGATTAAGGCAGCCCCAGCATTTT.

The chain couples TRBV6-5 to TRBJ2-7; a possible D gene is TRBD2 (5 bases). The CDR3 is made up of 13 amino acids. Per the germline V gene, CDR1 is MNHEY and CDR2 is SVGAGI. The V gene lost 9 bases and the J gene lost 0 bases, with 12 bases spanning the gap. The CDR3 nucleotides are TGTGCCAGTAGTAGCGCCAACTCCTACGAGCAGTACTTC. This translates into CASSSANSYEQYF.

J is TRBJ2-7 and V is TRBV7-6, with a tentative D call TRBD1 (5 bases). V shed 5 bases and J shed 0 bases, with 11 bases lying between them. This CDR3 region has 14 residues. Germline-derived CDR1 and CDR2 are SGHVS and FNYEAQ. The CDR3 nucleotides read TGTGCCAGCAGCCCAGGACATTTCTCCTACGAGCAGTACTTC. Its translation is CASSPGHFSYEQYF. The whole variable domain, filled in from reference TRBV7-6 and TRBJ2-7, reads GAGVSQSPRYKVTKRGQDVALRCDPISGHVSLYWYRQALGQGPEFLTYFNYEAQQDKSGLPNDRFSAERPEGSISTLTIQRTEQRDSAMYRCASSPGHFSYEQYFGPGTRLTVT.

This clone was counted a few times. The V call is TRBV27, the J call TRBJ1-1; 7 nucleotides line up with TRBD1. The CDR3 totals 14 residues. Germline V gives CDR1 MNHEY, CDR2 SMNVEV (reference sequence). With V trimmed by 5 bases and J by 1 base, 4 bases remained unmatched. Here the CDR3 reads CASSAGGPNTEAFF. CDR3 DNA sequence: TGTGCCAGCAGTGCAGGGGGGCCGAACACTGAAGCTTTCTTT.

The chain joins TRBV19 to TRBJ1-5; D call uncertain. Germline CDR1 LNHDA, CDR2 SQIVND (reference sequence). The CDR3 is made up of 11 amino acids. The V and J ends lost 4 bases and 12 bases respectively, with 10 bases between them. The CDR3 nucleotides are TGTGCCAGTAGTACCACCGGACTCCAGCATTTT. Translated: CASSTTGLQHF.

This clone was seen a single time. The rearrangement uses TRBV7-2 and TRBJ2-1, with D unclear. Trimming cost V 6 bases and J 4 bases, with 16 bases left between them. The CDR3 consists of 15 residues. Germline CDR1 and CDR2: SGHTA and FQGNSA. This CDR3 is CASSPTGGEYNEQFF. In nucleotides, the CDR3 is TGTGCCAGCAGTCCAACCGGCGGAGAATACAATGAGCAGTTCTTC.

V is TRBV6-2 or TRBV6-3 and J is TRBJ1-2; the D gene is possibly TRBD1 (5 bases). Germline lookup yields CDR1 MNHEY and CDR2 SVGEGT. Trimming cost V 2 bases and J 12 bases, with 13 bases left between them. The CDR3 contains 12 residues. The CDR3 DNA is TGTGCCAGCAGTTACCCGACAGAGGACAACACCTTC. Translation gives CASSYPTEDNTF.

This chain connects TRBV19 to TRBJ2-7; 9 bases are shared with TRBD1. With V trimmed by 5 bases and J by 3 bases, 5 bases remained unmatched. Germline V CDR1 and CDR2: LNHDA, SQIVND (reference sequence). The CDR3 runs 14 residues. The CDR3 region is CASSAGQGLYEQYF. CDR3 coding DNA: TGTGCCAGTAGTGCGGGACAGGGACTCTACGAGCAGTACTTC. The full variable domain, completed using reference TRBV19 and TRBJ2-7, is DGGITQSPKYLFRKEGQNVTLSCEQNLNHDAMYWYRQDPGQGLRLIYYSQIVNDFQKGDIAEGYSVSREKKESFPLTVTSAQKNPTAFYLCASSAGQGLYEQYFGPGTRLTVT.

The rearrangement links TRBV19 to TRBJ1-5; TRBD1 might be the D (6 bases). Germline V lookup: CDR1 LNHDA, CDR2 SQIVND (reference sequence). The V and J ends lost 5 bases and 3 bases respectively, with 11 bases between them. This CDR3 contains 14 residues. CDR3: CASSDTGFNQPQHF. DNA for the CDR3: TGTGCCAGTAGTGATACAGGGTTCAATCAGCCCCAGCATTTT.

This clone was seen only a few times. CDR3 coding DNA: TGTGCCAGCTCACCTAATACAGGGGAAGCTTTCTTT. This codes for CASSPNTGEAFF. J is TRBJ1-1 and V is TRBV18; tentatively, D is TRBD1 (6 bases). This CDR3 comprises 12 residues. Germline V gene sequence: CDR1 KGHSH, CDR2 LQKENI. Trimming took off 3 bases at V and 8 bases at J, with 10 bases between the two ends.

The V gene is TRBV27, the J gene TRBJ2-7, with D possibly being TRBD2 (6 bases). CDR3 length: 15 residues. Trimming shortened V by 4 bases and J by 2 bases, and 15 bases separated the two germline ends. Germline V gene sequence: CDR1 MNHEY, CDR2 SMNVEV (reference sequence). CDR3 loop: CASSYRGLSAYEQYF. The CDR3 DNA reads as TGTGCCAGCAGTTACCGGGGACTGTCTGCCTACGAGCAGTACTTC.

The gene calls are TRBV19 and TRBJ2-7; the D is unclear. The CDR3 extends over 15 amino acids. V dropped 1 base and J dropped 3 bases, with 13 bases sitting between them. Germline CDR1 and CDR2: LNHDA and SQIVND (reference sequence). The CDR3, as DNA: TGTGCCAGTAGTATAGGGTACTCCTCGAACTACGAGCAGTACTTC. Its protein is CASSIGYSSNYEQYF.

The sample holds one count of this clone. The chain combines TRBV6-8 with TRBJ2-6, with D tentatively TRBD2 (5 bases). Trimming removed 6 bases at V and 0 bases at J, with 27 bases between. There are 21 residues in the CDR3. The germline V gene has CDR1 MNHGY and CDR2 SAAAGT. The CDR3, as DNA: TGTGCCAGCAGATCGGGGTTTCTCGTGGCGACAAACTACTCTGGGGCCAACGTCCTGACTTTC. The encoded protein is CASRSGFLVATNYSGANVLTF.